This TCR beta chain was documented in a study of monozygotic twins with inflammatory bowel disease. Amplification of TCRalpha and TCRbeta cDNA involved two nested PCRs that ran for approximately 16 and 10 cycles. TCRdb reworked the 5' RACE reads into one entry per CDR3 protein, no DNA. The sample totals 85,000 to 110,000 distinct CDR3 sequences. The CDR3 runs to 17 residues. CDR1 and CDR2 from the germline V gene are SGHDT and YYEEEE. This TCR derives from a human donor with ulcerative colitis or Crohn's disease, or a healthy co-twin of an affected twin (not recorded which). Specimen: blood. This chain joins TRBV5-6 and TRBJ1-1. This CDR3 is CASSLVTRRIMNTEAFF.